Reported below is one T cell receptor beta chain. This sample is part of a study of shared clonotypes between healthy human individuals. CD4+ cells underwent separation, giving CD45RA+ naive and CD45RA-negative memory subsets. TCRdb keeps only in-frame clones here, not all; method: immunoSEQ multiplex PCR. The data contain approximately 340,000 clones, around 74% of them singletons. The sequenced sample consisted of memory CD4+ T cells sorted from blood. The subset is: CD45RA-negative fraction. This TCR came from a man younger than 45 in good health.

CDR3 nucleotide sequence: TGTGCCAGCAGCTTCCCGACCGGGACAGGGGCCTACGAGCAGTACTTC. Encoded protein: CASSFPTGTGAYEQYF. The chain combines TRBV7-2 with TRBJ2-7, with 10 bases fitting TRBD1. Trimming at V came to 3 bases and at J to 2 bases, leaving 7 bases not matched to a gene. This CDR3 is built from 16 residues. Germline V CDR1 and CDR2: SGHTA, FQGNSA.